A single sample gave rise to the 5 T cell receptor beta chains below, sequenced in a study of T cells in Graves' hyperthyroidism and ophthalmopathy. RNA transcripts were the template for amplifying TCR beta CDR3 regions. In the first-round RT-PCR of the TCR CDR3, the HTBI primer set was used. MiXCR, run by TCRdb on the multiplex PCR reads, gives a single entry per CDR3 protein. The table shows more than 300,000 distinct CDR3 sequences, with around 20% occurring only once. Material for sequencing was blood. The origin of the receptors is a man aged 18 to 30 with Graves' ophthalmopathy.

This chain connects TRBV9 to TRBJ2-5, with 9 bases fitting TRBD2. The CDR3 totals 15 residues. Germline CDR1 and CDR2: SGDLS and YYNGEE. V gave up 7 bases and J gave up 5 bases; unmatched junction bases: 12. The CDR3 sequence: CASGDLRGGQETQYF. The CDR3 DNA reads TGTGCCAGCGGCGATTTGCGGGGGGGCCAGGAGACCCAGTACTTC.

The chain links TRBV2 to TRBJ2-7; D not resolved. CDR1 is SNHLY, CDR2 FYNNEI, per germline. The CDR3 is made up of 12 amino acids. Trimming shortened V by 4 bases and J by 5 bases, and 9 bases separated the two germline ends. In DNA, the CDR3 is TGTGCCAGCAGTGTGTCTGAAGACGAGCAGTACTTC. Translation gives CASSVSEDEQYF.

The gene calls are TRBV9 and TRBJ1-6, with D hard to call. The length of the CDR3 is 15 residues. Germline V gene sequence: CDR1 SGDLS, CDR2 YYNGEE. The ends were cut back, 0 bases at V and 5 bases at J, with 9 bases in the middle. CDR3 loop: CASSVGGVDNSPLHF. In DNA, the CDR3 is TGTGCCAGCAGCGTAGGCGGGGTTGATAATTCACCCCTCCACTTT. The full variable domain, with the rest looked up from reference TRBV9 and TRBJ1-6, is DSGVTQTPKHLITATGQRVTLRCSPRSGDLSVYWYQQSLDQGLQFLIQYYNGEERAKGNILERFSAQQFPDLHSELNLSSLELGDSALYFCASSVGGVDNSPLHFGNGTRLTVT.

This clonotype was seen at least ten times. The V gene is TRBV5-1, the J gene TRBJ1-2; D unresolved. The ends were cut back, 0 bases at V and 2 bases at J, with 5 bases in the middle. The CDR3 has 13 amino acids. The germline gives CDR1 SGHRS, CDR2 YFSETQ. In nucleotides, the CDR3 is TGCGCCAGCAGCTTGGGGTCAAACTATGGCTACACCTTC. The encoded protein is CASSLGSNYGYTF.

This clonotype was seen only a few times. The chain uses TRBV28 and TRBJ2-5; D is perhaps TRBD1 or TRBD2 (6 bases each). Deletions cut 3 bases from V and 5 bases from J, with 25 bases between. CDR3 length: 18 amino acids. Germline-derived CDR1 and CDR2 are MDHEN and SYDVKM. The chain's CDR3 is CASSLRFRGGPMEETQYF. CDR3 DNA sequence: TGTGCCAGCAGTTTGCGCTTTCGTGGGGGGCCCATGGAGGAGACCCAGTACTTC.